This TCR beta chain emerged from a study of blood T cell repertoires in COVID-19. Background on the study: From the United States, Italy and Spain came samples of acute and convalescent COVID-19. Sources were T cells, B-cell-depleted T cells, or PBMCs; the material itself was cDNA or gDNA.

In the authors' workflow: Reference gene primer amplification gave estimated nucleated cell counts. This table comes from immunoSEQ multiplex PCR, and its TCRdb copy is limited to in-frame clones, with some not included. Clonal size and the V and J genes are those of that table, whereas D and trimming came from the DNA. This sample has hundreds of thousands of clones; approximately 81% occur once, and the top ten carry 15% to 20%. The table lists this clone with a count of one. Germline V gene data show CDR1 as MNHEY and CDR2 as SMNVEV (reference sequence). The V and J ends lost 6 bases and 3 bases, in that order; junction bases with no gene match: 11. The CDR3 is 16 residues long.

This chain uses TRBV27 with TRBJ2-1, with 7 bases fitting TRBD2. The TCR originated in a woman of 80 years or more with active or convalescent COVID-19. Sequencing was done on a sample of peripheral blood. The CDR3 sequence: CASSQFIASGYNEQFF. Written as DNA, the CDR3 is TGTGCCAGCAGCCAGTTTATAGCTAGCGGCTACAATGAGCAGTTCTTC.